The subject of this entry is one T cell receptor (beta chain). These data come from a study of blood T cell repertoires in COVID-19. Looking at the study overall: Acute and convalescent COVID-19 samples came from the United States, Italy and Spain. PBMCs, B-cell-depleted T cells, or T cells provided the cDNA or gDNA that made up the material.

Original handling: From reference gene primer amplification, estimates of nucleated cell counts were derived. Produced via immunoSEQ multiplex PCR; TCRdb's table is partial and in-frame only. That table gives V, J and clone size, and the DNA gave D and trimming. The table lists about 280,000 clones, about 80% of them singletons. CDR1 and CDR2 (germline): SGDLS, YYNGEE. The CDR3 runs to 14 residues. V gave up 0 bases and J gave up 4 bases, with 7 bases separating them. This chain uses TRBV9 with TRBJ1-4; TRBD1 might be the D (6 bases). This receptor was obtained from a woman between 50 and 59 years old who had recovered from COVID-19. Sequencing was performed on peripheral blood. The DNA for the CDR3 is TGTGCCAGCAGCGTAGGACAGGTTAATGAAAAACTGTTTTTT. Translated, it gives CASSVGQVNEKLFF.